This T cell receptor beta chain was captured by sequencing in a study of T cell responses to AZD1222 COVID-19 vaccine. Study details: Some second doses came at about 4 weeks and others at about 12 weeks; these were pooled.

Overall study findings and caveats: Close to half of all spike-specific TCRs reportedly target regions of the variants that are unmutated. Among the donors, most were white British and more were female, and clonal diversity was possibly underestimated. Seropositive status at baseline applied to only a handful of AZD1222 recipients.

The CDR3 has 15 amino acids. The germline V gene encodes CDR1 MDHEN and CDR2 SYDVKM. Trimming pared 6 bases from V and 5 bases from J, leaving 17 bases between. Assay used: immunoSEQ multiplex PCR; TCRdb lists only in-frame clones, some missing. The sample shows 200,000 or so clones, 70% to 90% of them seen only once. To note about this clone: Its specificity is unknown.

The source is an adult in good health. The chain couples TRBV28 to TRBJ2-1; D remains ambiguous. The sample consisted of peripheral blood, taken on day 0 of AZD1222 vaccination. The CDR3 loop is CASREPQIRDNEQFF. The CDR3 DNA sequence: TGTGCCAGCAGAGAGCCGCAGATAAGGGACAATGAGCAGTTCTTC.